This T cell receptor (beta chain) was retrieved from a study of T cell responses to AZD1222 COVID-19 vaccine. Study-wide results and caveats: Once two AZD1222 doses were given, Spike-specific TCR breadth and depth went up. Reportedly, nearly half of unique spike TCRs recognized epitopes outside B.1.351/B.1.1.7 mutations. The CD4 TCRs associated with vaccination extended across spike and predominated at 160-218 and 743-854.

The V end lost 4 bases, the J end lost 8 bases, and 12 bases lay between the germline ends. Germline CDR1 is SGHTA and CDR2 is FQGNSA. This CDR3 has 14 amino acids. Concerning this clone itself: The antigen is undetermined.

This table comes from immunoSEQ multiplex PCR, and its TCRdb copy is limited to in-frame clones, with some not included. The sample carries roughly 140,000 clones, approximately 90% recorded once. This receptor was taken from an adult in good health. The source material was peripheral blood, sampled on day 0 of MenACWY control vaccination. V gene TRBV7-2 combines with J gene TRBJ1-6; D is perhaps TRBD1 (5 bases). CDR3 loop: CASSWVGGDSPLHF. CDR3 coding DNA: TGTGCCAGCAGCTGGGTGGGAGGGGATTCACCCCTCCACTTT.